This is a list of T cell receptor beta chains from one sample in a study of cytomegalovirus exposure and HLA in healthy donors. Profiling relied on immunoSEQ multiplex PCR, and the TCRdb table lists in-frame clones only, not all of them. The data hold some 140,000 clones, with approximately 85% observed a single time. Sequenced input: PBMCs. Receptor source: a woman aged 25 to 39 in good health and CMV-seropositive. Each CDR3 is given with its conserved first and last residue. The order of the fields is V gene, J gene, clone size, D gene, CDR3 protein, CDR3 DNA. The D gene is left open where the match is weak. The size field is filled for only some rows; it gives once, few, many or a size class.

v_gene: TRBV2
j_gene: TRBJ1-5
abundance: -
d_gene: TRBD1
CDR3aa: CASTNDRGNQPQHF
CDR3nt: TGTGCCAGCACCAATGACAGGGGCAATCAGCCCCAGCATTTT

v_gene: TRBV25-1
j_gene: TRBJ1-6
abundance: -
d_gene: -
CDR3aa: CASSRTGGGNSPLHF
CDR3nt: TGTGCCAGCAGCCGGACGGGTGGGGGGAATTCACCCCTCCACTTT

v_gene: TRBV7-8
j_gene: TRBJ1-5
abundance: once
d_gene: TRBD1
CDR3aa: CASSITGTVNNQPQHF
CDR3nt: TGTGCCAGCAGCATCACCGGGACAGTCAACAATCAGCCCCAGCATTTT

v_gene: TRBV5-5
j_gene: TRBJ1-5
abundance: -
d_gene: -
CDR3aa: CASSVDGLINQPQHF
CDR3nt: TGTGCCAGCAGCGTGGACGGACTGATCAATCAGCCCCAGCATTTT

v_gene: TRBV9
j_gene: TRBJ1-1
abundance: -
d_gene: -
CDR3aa: CASSVQGETEAFF
CDR3nt: TGTGCCAGCAGCGTACAGGGCGAAACTGAAGCTTTCTTT

v_gene: TRBV19
j_gene: TRBJ1-2
abundance: -
d_gene: TRBD1
CDR3aa: CASSLFDRGDYGYTF
CDR3nt: TGTGCCAGTAGTCTTTTCGACAGGGGTGACTATGGCTACACCTTC

v_gene: TRBV28
j_gene: TRBJ1-5
abundance: few
d_gene: TRBD1
CDR3aa: CASSLRDRGPQHF
CDR3nt: TGTGCCAGCAGTTTAAGGGACAGGGGACCCCAGCATTTT

v_gene: TRBV7-3
j_gene: TRBJ2-1
abundance: -
d_gene: -
CDR3aa: CASSVSGTYNEQFF
CDR3nt: TGTGCCAGCAGCGTTTCCGGGACCTACAATGAGCAGTTCTTC

v_gene: TRBV4-1
j_gene: TRBJ1-1
abundance: -
d_gene: -
CDR3aa: CASSLGGANTEAFF
CDR3nt: TGCGCCAGCAGCCTTGGGGGGGCGAACACTGAAGCTTTCTTT

v_gene: TRBV28
j_gene: TRBJ1-1
abundance: -
d_gene: TRBD1
CDR3aa: CASRASSGQGSTEAFF
CDR3nt: TGTGCCAGCAGAGCTTCATCGGGACAGGGAAGCACTGAAGCTTTCTTT

v_gene: TRBV30
j_gene: TRBJ1-5
abundance: -
d_gene: -
CDR3aa: CAWSVGGGGGNQPQHF
CDR3nt: TGTGCCTGGAGTGTAGGAGGGGGGGGAGGCAATCAGCCCCAGCATTTT

v_gene: TRBV28
j_gene: TRBJ1-1
abundance: -
d_gene: -
CDR3aa: CATRGRTEAFF
CDR3nt: TGTGCCACCCGGGGGAGGACTGAAGCTTTCTTT

v_gene: TRBV28
j_gene: TRBJ1-2
abundance: -
d_gene: TRBD1
CDR3aa: CASSSPTGEYGYTF
CDR3nt: TGTGCCAGCAGTTCCCCCACAGGGGAGTATGGCTACACCTTC

v_gene: TRBV12-2
j_gene: TRBJ2-2
abundance: -
d_gene: -
CDR3aa: CASRLDRVANGELFF
CDR3nt: TGTGCAAGTCGCTTAGATAGGGTAGCGAACGGGGAGCTGTTTTTT

v_gene: TRBV6-1
j_gene: TRBJ2-7
abundance: -
d_gene: -
CDR3aa: CASHPAGVSYEQYF
CDR3nt: TGTGCCAGCCACCCCGCAGGGGTCTCCTACGAGCAGTACTTC

v_gene: TRBV6-1
j_gene: TRBJ1-5
abundance: -
d_gene: -
CDR3aa: CASSGFLGAGGNQPQHF
CDR3nt: TGTGCCAGCAGTGGGTTTTTGGGAGCGGGCGGCAATCAGCCCCAGCATTTT

v_gene: TRBV9
j_gene: TRBJ2-3
abundance: once
d_gene: -
CDR3aa: CASSGLSGWADTQYF
CDR3nt: TGTGCCAGCAGCGGCCTAAGCGGGTGGGCAGATACGCAGTATTTT